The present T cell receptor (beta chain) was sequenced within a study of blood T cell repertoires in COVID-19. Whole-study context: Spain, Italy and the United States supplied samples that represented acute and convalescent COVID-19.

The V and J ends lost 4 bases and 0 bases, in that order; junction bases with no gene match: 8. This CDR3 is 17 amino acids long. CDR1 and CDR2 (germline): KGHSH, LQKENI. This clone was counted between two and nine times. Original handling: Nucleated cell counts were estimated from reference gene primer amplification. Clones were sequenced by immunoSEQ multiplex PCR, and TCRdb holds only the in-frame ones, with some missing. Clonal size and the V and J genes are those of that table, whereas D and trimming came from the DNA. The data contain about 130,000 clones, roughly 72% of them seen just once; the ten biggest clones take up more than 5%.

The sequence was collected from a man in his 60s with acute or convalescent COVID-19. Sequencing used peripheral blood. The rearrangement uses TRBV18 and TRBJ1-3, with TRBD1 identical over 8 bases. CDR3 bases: TGTGCCAGCTCACTCCAGGGACAGGTTACCTCTGGAAACACCATATATTTT. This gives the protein CASSLQGQVTSGNTIYF.